The 11 T cell receptor beta chains listed next were all sequenced from one sample in a study of T-cell memory formation after mild COVID-19. TCRdb re-derived calls from the 5' RACE reads in MiXCR, one entry per CDR3 protein. The sample holds about 430,000 distinct CDR3 sequences, more than 20% seen once. The sample comprised PBMCs or a T cell subset sorted from them (not recorded which). These TCRs come from an adult woman who had mild COVID-19 (a few samples of this study predate the infection). Cell type and time point are not known.

This clonotype came up a few times. The rearrangement joins TRBV5-1 to TRBJ1-1; perhaps TRBD1 as D (5 bases). The germline V gene encodes CDR1 SGHRS and CDR2 YFSETQ. The CDR3 has 13 amino acids. V was trimmed by 4 bases and J by 11 bases, leaving 18 bases between them. This chain's CDR3 is CASSPRDGGGAFF. As DNA, the CDR3 is TGCGCCAGCAGCCCGCGGGACGGCGGTGGGGCTTTCTTT. Complete variable domain (other parts from reference TRBV5-1 and TRBJ1-1): KAGVTQTPRYLIKTRGQQVTLSCSPISGHRSVSWYQQTPGQGLQFLFEYFSETQRNKGNFPGRFSGRQFSNSRSEMNVSTLELGDSALYLCASSPRDGGGAFFGQGTRLTVV.

This clonotype appeared a few times. This chain uses TRBV12-3 or TRBV12-4 with TRBJ1-1; D is unclear. CDR3 size: 13 residues. The ends were cut back, 1 base at V and 4 bases at J, with 7 bases in the middle. CDR3 coding DNA: TGTGCCAGCAGTTTAGATTGGGTCACTGAAGCTTTCTTT. Protein product: CASSLDWVTEAFF.

The J gene is TRBJ2-1, the V gene TRBV9; 8 bases align to TRBD1. The germline V gene encodes CDR1 SGDLS and CDR2 YYNGEE. V trimming: 2 bases; J trimming: 8 bases; junction bases outside the gene matches: 6. The CDR3 consists of 14 residues. CDR3 amino acids: CASSVGAGGDEQFF. The CDR3 nucleotides are TGTGCCAGCAGCGTGGGGGCAGGGGGCGATGAGCAGTTCTTC.

The sample holds a few counts of this clonotype. The rearrangement uses TRBV6-2 or TRBV6-3 and TRBJ2-7, with 13 bases aligning to TRBD2. Germline V lookup: CDR1 MNHEY, CDR2 SVGEGT. V lost 0 bases to trimming and J lost 1 base; unmatched junction nucleotides: 0. There are 16 residues in the CDR3. CDR3 region: CASSYSLAGGSYEQYF. The CDR3 DNA reads TGTGCCAGCAGTTACTCACTAGCGGGAGGGTCCTACGAGCAGTACTTC.

This clonotype has only a few counts. The chain has TRBV12-3 or TRBV12-4 and TRBJ2-1, with a tentative D call TRBD2 (5 bases). This CDR3 is 15 amino acids long. V was trimmed by 7 bases and J by 5 bases, leaving 18 bases between them. The CDR3 protein is CASTSTGIRNNEQFF. The CDR3 DNA is TGTGCCAGCACCTCGACCGGGATCAGGAACAATGAGCAGTTCTTC.

This clonotype was seen only a few times. The rearrangement uses TRBV4-3 and TRBJ2-7; unclear D gene. The V gene lost 0 bases and the J gene lost 4 bases, with 13 bases spanning the gap. CDR1 and CDR2 (germline): LGHNA, YSLEER. The CDR3 contains 15 residues. CDR3: CASSQDRAGGYEQYF. The CDR3 coding sequence is TGCGCCAGCAGCCAAGATCGGGCAGGTGGTTACGAGCAGTACTTC.

This clonotype showed up just a few times. The rearrangement links TRBV6-6 to TRBJ1-5; D call uncertain. Germline CDR1 is MNHNY and CDR2 is SVGAGI (reference sequence). V was pared by 1 base and J by 5 bases, with 6 bases between. This CDR3 spans 13 amino acids. As DNA, the CDR3 is TGTGCCAGCAGTTACTTTCGAGATCAGCCCCAGCATTTT. Translating it yields CASSYFRDQPQHF.

Only a few counts were recorded for this clonotype. This chain uses TRBV4-1 with TRBJ1-1; D is unresolved. Germline CDR1 and CDR2: MGHRA and YSYEKL. Trimming took 0 bases from V and 4 from J, leaving 15 bases between them. The CDR3 runs to 16 residues. The CDR3 region is CASSQDKERAGTEAFF. For the CDR3, the DNA is TGCGCCAGCAGCCAAGACAAGGAACGGGCAGGCACTGAAGCTTTCTTT.

This chain links TRBV7-9 with TRBJ2-1; TRBD2 is a possible D gene (6 bases). From germline, CDR1 is SEHNR and CDR2 FQNEAQ (reference sequence). CDR3 length: 14 residues. V lost 5 bases and J 4 bases, leaving 12 bases between the germline ends. The CDR3 coding sequence is TGTGCCAGCAGCGCGTGGAGGGATTACAATGAGCAGTTCTTC. This translates into CASSAWRDYNEQFF.

In this sample, this clonotype turned up a few times. No conserved phenylalanine or tryptophan ends this CDR3, so it is likely a read error. The V gene is TRBV20-1, the J gene TRBJ2-7; D perhaps matches TRBD1 (5 bases). Trimming pared 4 bases from V and 2 bases from J, leaving 18 bases between. The CDR3 contains 15 residues. Per germline, CDR1 DFQATT and CDR2 SNEGSKA (reference sequence). The CDR3 DNA reads TGCAGTGCTACACGCACAGGCCCCCGCCCCTACGAGCAGTACCTC. Its protein is CSATRTGPRPYEQYL.

The chain is built from TRBV18 and TRBJ2-7, with D hard to call. The V gene lost 6 bases and the J gene lost 3 bases, with 18 bases spanning the gap. Germline V gene lookup returns CDR1 KGHSH and CDR2 LQKENI. There are 15 residues in the CDR3. The CDR3 coding sequence is TGTGCCAGCTCCCGGCGACAAGGTCCCTACTACGAGCAGTACTTC. This encodes CASSRRQGPYYEQYF.